A single T cell receptor (beta chain) is shown here with its context. Original methodology: Estimation of nucleated cell counts was performed using reference gene primer amplification. The data were produced by immunoSEQ multiplex PCR, yet TCRdb's version contains in-frame clones alone and is incomplete. V and J calls and clone size are copied from that table; D and trimming were computed from the DNA. The table shows approximately 250,000 clones, with roughly 86% occurring only once. The sample comes from a study of blood T cell repertoires in COVID-19. The germline V gene encodes CDR1 MNHNS and CDR2 SASEGT. This CDR3 is 16 amino acids long. Losses at the gene ends were 2 bases for V and 5 bases for J; bases not matched to a gene: 8.

This TCR was recovered from a woman aged 60-75 years with COVID-19, enrolled during active disease. Sequenced material: peripheral blood. The chain carries TRBV6-1 and TRBJ1-1; 10 positions agree with TRBD1. The CDR3 loop reads CASSERVTGGWTEAFF. For the CDR3, the DNA is TGTGCCAGCAGTGAAAGGGTGACAGGGGGCTGGACTGAAGCTTTCTTT.